This TCR beta chain was identified in a study of T-cell reconstitution after alpha-beta-depleted transplantation in children. Study outcomes and limitations: A year post-transplant, T-cell counts and diversity derived mostly from newly produced T cells. After transplant, high TCRbeta diversity at day 60 in some patients arose from surviving recipient T cells and thymic progenitors. Where alpha-beta T cells came from about two months after transplant was reportedly several hundred expanded graft clones.

Concerning this clonotype itself: Antigen unknown.

The V end lost 2 bases, the J end lost 2 bases, and 14 bases lay between the germline ends. Germline-derived CDR1 and CDR2 are MDHEN and SYDVKM. The CDR3 has 16 amino acids. It was with unique molecular identifiers that the TCRbeta library was prepared. Each CDR3 protein is one row after TCRdb ran MiXCR on the PCR reads. The sample records 500,000 to 750,000 distinct CDR3 sequences, roughly 13% being singletons. The chain is built from TRBV28 and TRBJ2-3; TRBD1 is a possible D gene (5 bases). The input for sequencing was PBMCs, mostly from graft donor cells, taken 360 days after TCRalphabeta/CD19-depleted stem cell transplant. This TCR came from a male patient under 18 who had a stem cell transplant for acute myeloid leukemia, so the T cells may come from the graft donor. Written as DNA, the CDR3 is TGTGCCAGCAGTTTAAGTCAGGCAGGGTCCACAGATACGCAGTATTTT. Its translation: CASSLSQAGSTDTQYF.